The text below deals with one T cell receptor (beta chain). The germline V gene encodes CDR1 LGHNA and CDR2 YSLEER. V lost 1 base to trimming and J lost 5 bases, with 15 bases between them. The CDR3 loop spans 15 amino acids. Original handling: Quantification of nucleated cells was approximated via reference gene primer amplification. Clones were read by immunoSEQ multiplex PCR, and TCRdb kept only the in-frame ones, dropping some. That table supplies the V and J calls and clone size; D and trimming were determined from the DNA. The repertoire includes around 500,000 clones, 80% to 90% of them detected once, and 3.2% sits in the top ten. This specimen belongs to a study of blood T cell repertoires in COVID-19. About the research overall: The United States, Italy and Spain provided the acute and convalescent COVID-19 samples. T cells, B-cell-depleted T cells, or PBMCs provided the cDNA or gDNA that served as material.

The chain employs TRBV4-3 and TRBJ2-7; maybe TRBD1 (6 bases). The TCR was taken from a human donor in a cohort sampled during active COVID-19. Material for sequencing was peripheral blood. This chain's CDR3 is CASSQGLGAPHEQYF. The CDR3 bases are TGCGCCAGCAGCCAAGGGCTGGGGGCGCCCCACGAGCAGTACTTC.